This paragraph covers one T cell receptor beta chain sequence. Sequencing was performed with immunoSEQ multiplex PCR; in TCRdb, only in-frame clones are kept and a portion is missing. The data show some 74,000 clones, with approximately 86% seen just once and roughly 6.6% held by the top ten. The time point was: pretreatment peripheral blood. Germline CDR1 SGHNT, CDR2 YYREEE (reference sequence). Trimming shortened V by 4 bases and J by 0 bases, and 8 bases separated the two germline ends. The CDR3 consists of 13 residues. The data originate from a study of PD-L1 blockade in urothelial cancer. Overall study: Analysis of the blood was performed 3 weeks (second dose) and 6 weeks after treatment start.

The chain joins TRBV5-4 to TRBJ2-7; perhaps TRBD2 as D (5 bases). The source of this sequence is a middle-aged man with urothelial cancer. The source was PBMCs, collected around atezolizumab (anti-PD-L1) treatment. CDR3: CASSRGPSYEQYF. The CDR3 nucleotides are TGTGCCAGCAGCAGAGGGCCCTCCTACGAGCAGTACTTC.